This T cell receptor (beta chain) is drawn from a study of OX40 agonist ivuxolimab in advanced cancers. Sequenced by immunoSEQ multiplex PCR; TCRdb stores in-frame clones only, minus some. The table shows roughly 28,000 clones, with approximately 90% occurring only once. With 5 bases clipped from V and 7 bases from J, the junction kept 12 bases outside the gene matches. Germline V gives CDR1 GTSNPN, CDR2 SVGIG (reference sequence). This CDR3 spans 15 amino acids. Patients were ruled out by autoimmune disease history or systemic immunosuppression. The chain recombines TRBV30 with TRBJ2-1; 9 bases match TRBD2. The sequence was collected from an adult with an advanced solid tumor such as melanoma, head and neck, liver or kidney cancer. The input for sequencing was CD4+ or CD8+ T cells sorted from blood, taken in a trial of the OX40 agonist ivuxolimab. The CDR3: CAWGILAGVGNEQFF. CDR3 sequence (DNA): TGTGCCTGGGGGATATTAGCGGGAGTAGGAAATGAGCAGTTCTTC.